This entry describes one T cell receptor (beta chain). This specimen comes from a study of control samples from healthy donors and cancer patients. V dropped 2 bases and J dropped 5 bases, with 6 bases sitting between them. Germline CDR1 reads SEHNR; CDR2 reads FQNEAQ (reference sequence). The CDR3 length is 12 residues. Using immunoSEQ multiplex PCR, the repertoire was profiled, and TCRdb retains in-frame clones only, with some absent. The repertoire holds 150,000 to 200,000 clones, with around 89% as singletons. The source material was blood. This TCR was sampled from a woman aged 45-59 years in good health. V and J are TRBV7-9 and TRBJ2-5; D is unclear. CDR3 residues: CASSLNLETQYF. In DNA form, the CDR3 reads TGTGCCAGCAGCTTAAACTTGGAGACCCAGTACTTC.